Ten or more counts support the clone carrying this T cell receptor beta chain. Antigen unknown. Each CDR3 protein is one row after TCRdb ran MiXCR on the reads. The top ten clones hold roughly 27% of a sample with roughly 150,000 distinct CDR3 sequences, about a fifth of them seen once. This sample was included in a study of T cell repertoires in cytomegalovirus infection. V dropped 4 bases and J dropped 6 bases, with 9 bases sitting between them. This CDR3 contains 12 residues. The germline CDR1 and CDR2 sequences are SGHVS and FQNEAQ. The sequences come from CD8+ T cells from cultured PBMCs, collected from culture after CMV antigen stimulation. This sequence joins TRBV7-8 and TRBJ1-2, with D possibly matching TRBD1 (5 bases). This receptor was taken from a human donor in good health (CMV status not recorded). Some clones in this sample may be carry-over from other donors' samples. The CDR3 DNA is TGTGCCAGCAGCTCCGGGGGGAATGGCTACACCTTC. This sequence encodes CASSSGGNGYTF.